The next 3 T cell receptor beta chains were all read from a single sample in a study of T and B cells in COVID-19 patients. Each TRB amplification used roughly 250-550 ng of genomic DNA from blood. BIOMED2 TRB-A/B primer pools were used in multiplex TRB PCR. TCRdb redid the calling of the multiplex PCR reads with MiXCR, one entry per CDR3 protein. The repertoire holds about 11,000 distinct CDR3 sequences, 33% seen once, with 15% to 20% in the top ten. Sequencing used blood. The source of these receptors is a human donor with active COVID-19.

This rearrangement joins TRBV27 to TRBJ1-1; no clear D. Trimming took off 0 bases at V and 6 bases at J, with 11 bases between the two ends. The CDR3 is made up of 14 amino acids. Germline values: CDR1 MNHEY, CDR2 SMNVEV (reference sequence). The CDR3 is CASSLSALAAEAFF. The CDR3 nucleotides read TGTGCCAGCAGTTTATCTGCGTTGGCGGCTGAAGCTTTCTTT.

By sample share, this clonotype is medium-sized. The J gene is TRBJ2-3, the V gene TRBV6-5, with TRBD2 as a possible D gene (6 bases). The germline gives CDR1 MNHEY, CDR2 SVGAGI. V shed 2 bases and J shed 5 bases, with 8 bases lying between them. The CDR3 length is 13 residues. The CDR3 DNA reads as TGTGCCAGCAGTTACATCGGGGGAGATACGCAGTATTTT. Protein product: CASSYIGGDTQYF.

The table lists this clonotype with a few counts. The V gene is TRBV20-1, the J gene TRBJ2-7; weak D call: TRBD2 (5 bases). CDR1 and CDR2 (germline): DFQATT, SNEGSKA (reference sequence). V lost 5 bases to trimming and J lost 2 bases, with 19 bases between them. The CDR3 has 15 amino acids. The DNA for the CDR3 is TGCAGTGCTTACGACCCGGGATCTCCGACCTACGAGCAGTACTTC. It is translated as CSAYDPGSPTYEQYF.